The 25 T cell receptor beta chains presented below share a single source sample, sequenced in a study of Ad26.COV2.S vaccination and SARS-CoV-2 variants. Noted treatment: about 20 received Ad26.COV2.S at low or high dose, single or two shots; 5 received placebo; per-sample allocation not given. Samples were taken on day 63 after the first vaccine or placebo injection. Sequencing was performed with immunoSEQ multiplex PCR; in TCRdb, only in-frame clones are kept and a portion is missing. The sample has around 340,000 clones, about 87% seen once; the top ten hold around 6.1%. The sample consisted of peripheral blood, taken in a trial of Ad26.COV2.S vaccine versus placebo. The receptor set was obtained from a person between 18 and 60 years old who received the Ad26.COV2.S COVID-19 vaccine or a placebo.

J is TRBJ1-6 and V is TRBV12-3 or TRBV12-4; D might be TRBD1 (5 bases). CDR3 length equals 13 residues. Trimming took off 6 bases at V and 7 bases at J, with 10 bases between the two ends. CDR3 sequence (DNA): TGTGCCAGCAGGTATGGGGGGAATTCACCCCTCCACTTT. It translates to CASRYGGNSPLHF.

J is TRBJ2-1 and V is TRBV27; D is perhaps TRBD2 (5 bases). V shed 5 bases and J shed 2 bases, with 16 bases lying between them. Per the germline V gene, CDR1 is MNHEY and CDR2 is SMNVEV (reference sequence). The CDR3 loop spans 16 amino acids. This CDR3 is CASSPGWGAAYNEQFF. In DNA, the CDR3 is TGTGCCAGCAGTCCCGGTTGGGGAGCAGCCTACAATGAGCAGTTCTTC.

V and J are TRBV5-1 and TRBJ2-7; D not resolved. CDR3 length: 12 amino acids. Germline V gene lookup returns CDR1 SGHRS and CDR2 YFSETQ. V gave up 4 bases and J gave up 4 bases, with 9 bases separating them. CDR3 in DNA: TGCGCCAGCAGCCTCCCCGGTTACGAGCAGTACTTC. It encodes CASSLPGYEQYF.

This clone was observed a handful of times. The genes are TRBV3-1 (or the pseudogene TRBV3-2) and TRBJ2-3; TRBD1 might be the D (6 bases). The V gene's germline CDR1 is LGHDT and CDR2 YNNKEL (reference sequence). V shed 0 bases and J shed 6 bases, with 10 bases lying between them. The CDR3 has 14 amino acids. The CDR3 DNA sequence: TGTGCCAGCAGCCAAGATACAGGGACCGATACGCAGTATTTT. Residues: CASSQDTGTDTQYF.

This CDR3 reads CASSAPVNTGELFF. The DNA for the CDR3 is TGTGCCAGCTCAGCTCCCGTAAACACCGGGGAGCTGTTTTTT. This rearrangement joins TRBV18 to TRBJ2-2; D remains unclear. V was cut by 5 bases and J by 2 bases, with 9 bases left in between. CDR1 is KGHSH, CDR2 LQKENI, per germline. CDR3 length: 14 amino acids. The entire variable domain, with the rest obtained from reference TRBV18 and TRBJ2-2, is as follows: NAGVMQNPRHLVRRRGQEARLRCSPMKGHSHVYWYRQLPEEGLKFMVYLQKENIIDESGMPKERFSAEFPKEGPSILRIQQVVRGDSAAYFCASSAPVNTGELFFGEGSRLTVL.

The chain recombines TRBV7-3 with TRBJ2-3; 8 bases agree with TRBD2. V was clipped by 1 base and J by 1 base; unmatched bases: 7. Germline-derived CDR1 and CDR2 are SGHTA and FQGTGA. The CDR3 covers 17 residues. CDR3 loop: CASSLMTSSGRTDTQYF. CDR3 coding DNA: TGTGCCAGCAGCTTAATGACGTCTAGCGGGCGCACAGATACGCAGTATTTT.

The chain uses TRBV7-9 and TRBJ2-3; D remains ambiguous. The germline gives CDR1 SEHNR, CDR2 FQNEAQ (reference sequence). V lost 5 bases and J lost 6, with 6 bases in between. The CDR3 has 11 residues. CDR3 DNA sequence: TGTGCCAGCAGCCAATTGGATACGCAGTATTTT. As protein: CASSQLDTQYF.

V and J are TRBV6-1 and TRBJ1-3, with D hard to call. In germline, CDR1 is MNHNS, CDR2 SASEGT. The CDR3 has 12 amino acids. V lost 2 bases to trimming and J lost 3 bases, with 2 bases between them. Here the CDR3 reads CASSELGNTIYF. The CDR3 DNA reads as TGTGCCAGCAGTGAACTTGGAAACACCATATATTTT.

The CDR3 DNA reads as TGTGCCAGCAGCTCGGGACGGGACTACGAGCAGTACTTC. Amino acids: CASSSGRDYEQYF. The chain has TRBV7-9 and TRBJ2-7, with D tentatively TRBD1 or TRBD2 (5 bases each). V was cut by 4 bases and J by 3 bases, with 10 bases left in between. Germline V gene sequence: CDR1 SEHNR, CDR2 FQNEAQ (reference sequence). CDR3 length equals 13 residues.

The chain uses TRBV6-6 and TRBJ2-5; D possibly corresponds to TRBD1 (5 bases). Trimming took off 6 bases at V and 4 bases at J, with 15 bases between the two ends. The CDR3 runs 14 residues. Germline assignment: CDR1 MNHNY and CDR2 SVGAGI (reference sequence). CDR3 bases: TGTGCCAGCAGACCCGACAGATCAAGAGAGACCCAGTACTTC. This codes for CASRPDRSRETQYF.

This chain connects TRBV24-1 to TRBJ2-1; 7 nucleotides match TRBD2. V lost 3 bases and J lost 8; bases outside the gene matches: 9. The CDR3 covers 15 residues. Germline V gene sequence: CDR1 KGHDR, CDR2 SFDVKD. The CDR3 protein is CATSDPVLATDEQFF. The CDR3 coding sequence is TGTGCCACCAGTGATCCCGTACTAGCGACGGATGAGCAGTTCTTC.

J is TRBJ2-7 and V is TRBV6-5; TRBD2 matches 11 bases. The CDR3 contains 15 residues. Losses at the gene ends were 6 bases for V and 1 base for J; bases not matched to a gene: 5. Germline CDR1 MNHEY, CDR2 SVGAGI. In DNA form, the CDR3 reads TGTGCCAGCAGGACTAGCGGGACCAGATCCTACGAGCAGTACTTC. Encoded protein: CASRTSGTRSYEQYF.

The CDR3: CASSKGQGAGNEQYF. CDR3 DNA: TGTGCCAGCAGCAAAGGACAGGGGGCTGGGAACGAGCAGTACTTC. The chain employs TRBV7-2 and TRBJ2-7; TRBD1 aligns across 11 bases. This CDR3 has 15 amino acids. V was clipped by 5 bases and J by 5 bases; unmatched bases: 8. Germline assignment: CDR1 SGHTA and CDR2 FQGNSA.

This chain uses TRBV7-2 with TRBJ2-5; no firm D call. The CDR3 is made up of 14 amino acids. Germline V gives CDR1 SGHTA, CDR2 FQGNSA. The V end was cut by 1 base, the J end by 1 base, with 7 bases between. DNA of the CDR3: TGTGCCAGCAGCTTAGTTGTTGGCCAAGAGACCCAGTACTTC. Translation gives CASSLVVGQETQYF.

Note on this clone: At the DNA level, this CDR3 is encoded by other sequences in the same sample as well. The chain uses TRBV14 and TRBJ2-7; D may match TRBD1 or TRBD2 (5 bases each). The CDR3 sequence is 15 residues long. CDR1 is SGHDN and CDR2 is FVKESK in the germline V gene. V lost 4 bases, J lost 6 bases, and 19 bases lay in between. The CDR3 nucleotides are TGTGCCAGCAGCCGCAGGGTTGTAATGGCGGGCGAGCAGTACTTC. Amino acid sequence: CASSRRVVMAGEQYF.

The V and J genes are TRBV18 and TRBJ2-1; 8 nucleotides agree with TRBD2. CDR3 length: 15 residues. Germline CDR1 reads KGHSH; CDR2 reads LQKENI. J lost 15 bases, V lost 0 bases, and 13 bases had no gene match. CDR3: CASSPPIAGMTIMFF. In DNA form, the CDR3 reads TGTGCCAGCTCACCACCGATAGCGGGAATGACAATTATGTTCTTC.

V usage is TRBV11-2 and J usage is TRBJ2-5; 9 nucleotides align to TRBD1. Germline V lookup: CDR1 SGHAT, CDR2 FQNNGV. Trimming cost V 4 bases and J 5 bases; bases outside gene matches: 5. The CDR3 is 14 amino acids. The CDR3 nucleotides read TGTGCCAGCAGCTCCACAGGGGGCTTGGAGACCCAGTACTTC. This encodes CASSSTGGLETQYF.

The gene calls are TRBV7-6 and TRBJ2-1; 7 nucleotides agree with TRBD2. The germline CDR1 and CDR2 sequences are SGHVS and FNYEAQ. The CDR3 length is 15 residues. V lost 5 bases and J lost 7; bases outside the gene matches: 11. CDR3 nucleotide sequence: TGTGCCAGCAGCCTCTCGGGAGGTGAGGGAAATGAGCAGTTCTTC. This encodes CASSLSGGEGNEQFF.

This clone has only one observation. The J gene is TRBJ1-5, the V gene TRBV28, with TRBD1 as a possible D gene (5 bases). Trimming shortened V by 2 bases and J by 7 bases, and 15 bases separated the two germline ends. CDR3 length equals 15 residues. Germline V gives CDR1 MDHEN, CDR2 SYDVKM. CDR3 sequence (DNA): TGTGCCAGCAGTTTACGTCAAGGGGCAGGGCAGCCCCAGCATTTT. This gives the protein CASSLRQGAGQPQHF.

V gene TRBV19 combines with J gene TRBJ1-1; 7 bases fit TRBD1. CDR1 LNHDA and CDR2 SQIVND come from the germline V gene (reference sequence). The CDR3 has 17 amino acids. J lost 0 bases, V lost 4 bases, and 11 bases had no gene match. The CDR3 DNA sequence: TGTGCCAGTAGTACCCACGGGGTAGGGGGCCTGAACACTGAAGCTTTCTTT. Translating gives CASSTHGVGGLNTEAFF.

The V call is TRBV7-9, the J call TRBJ2-6; D remains ambiguous. Trimming took 7 bases from V and 4 from J, leaving 5 bases between them. The germline CDR1 and CDR2 sequences are SEHNR and FQNEAQ (reference sequence). This CDR3 has 12 amino acids. The CDR3 is CASTLGANVLTF. As DNA, the CDR3 is TGTGCCAGCACCTTGGGGGCCAACGTCCTGACTTTC.

V usage is TRBV15 and J usage is TRBJ1-5; 8 positions agree with TRBD1. Trimming removed 1 base from V and 1 base from J; junction bases left unmatched: 9. The CDR3 covers 18 residues. Germline values: CDR1 LNHNV, CDR2 YYDKDF (reference sequence). CDR3 sequence (DNA): TGTGCCACCAGCAGAGGGGGGGGGCGGACAGGGAGCAATCAGCCCCAGCATTTT. It translates to CATSRGGGRTGSNQPQHF.

The chain has TRBV28 and TRBJ1-2; 9 bases line up with TRBD1. This CDR3 comprises 12 residues. The V gene end was trimmed by 7 bases and the J gene end by 6 bases; junction bases not matched to a gene: 3. CDR1 and CDR2 (germline): MDHEN, SYDVKM. Written as DNA, the CDR3 is TGTGCCAGCATGACAGGGGGTGATGGCTACACCTTC. This codes for CASMTGGDGYTF.

The chain couples TRBV7-3 to TRBJ1-2; D uncertain. CDR3 length: 13 amino acids. Germline CDR1 is SGHTA and CDR2 is FQGTGA. Between the trimmed V and J ends, which lost 2 bases and 2 bases, there was a span of 6 bases. CDR3 sequence: CASSLGWNYGYTF. The DNA of the CDR3 is TGTGCCAGCAGCTTAGGGTGGAACTATGGCTACACCTTC.

The chain combines TRBV7-2 with TRBJ1-4; no reliable D call. There are 17 residues in the CDR3. Trimming cost V 5 bases and J 2 bases, with 18 bases left between them. CDR1 is SGHTA, CDR2 FQGNSA, per germline. Written as DNA, the CDR3 is TGTGCCAGCAGCCGCCGGAGACCTCAGAAGACTAATGAAAAACTGTTTTTT. This sequence encodes CASSRRRPQKTNEKLFF. Full variable domain (missing parts from reference TRBV7-2 and TRBJ1-4): GAGVSQSPSNKVTEKGKDVELRCDPISGHTALYWYRQSLGQGLEFLIYFQGNSAPDKSGLPSDRFSAERTGGSVSTLTIQRTQQEDSAVYLCASSRRRPQKTNEKLFFGSGTQLSVL.